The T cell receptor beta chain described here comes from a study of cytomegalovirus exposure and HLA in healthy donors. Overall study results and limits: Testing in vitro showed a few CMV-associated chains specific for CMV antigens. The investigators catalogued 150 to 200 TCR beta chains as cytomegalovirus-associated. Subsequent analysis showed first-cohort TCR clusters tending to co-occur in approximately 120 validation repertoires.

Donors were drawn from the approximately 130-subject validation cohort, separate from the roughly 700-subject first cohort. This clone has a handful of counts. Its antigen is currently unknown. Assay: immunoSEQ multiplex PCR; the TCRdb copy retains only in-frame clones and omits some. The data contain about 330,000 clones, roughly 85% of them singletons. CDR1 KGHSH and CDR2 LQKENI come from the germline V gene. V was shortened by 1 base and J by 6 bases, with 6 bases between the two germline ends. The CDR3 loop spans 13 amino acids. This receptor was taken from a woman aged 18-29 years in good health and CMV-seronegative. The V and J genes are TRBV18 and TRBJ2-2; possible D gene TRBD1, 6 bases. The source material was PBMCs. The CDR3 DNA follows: TGTGCCAGCTCACCACAGGGGGCCGGGGAGCTGTTTTTT. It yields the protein CASSPQGAGELFF.